Below are 2 T cell receptor beta chains sequenced from a single sample in a study of blood T cell repertoires in COVID-19. Clones were read by immunoSEQ multiplex PCR, and TCRdb kept only the in-frame ones, dropping some. The table records over 130,000 clones, about 83% of them present only once. Sequenced material: PBMCs or T cells enriched from blood (not recorded which). The receptors were gathered from a woman in her forties or fifties with acute COVID-19.

The chain recombines TRBV28 with TRBJ1-1; D remains ambiguous. Trimming removed 6 bases from V and 7 bases from J, with 12 bases in between. Germline CDR1 and CDR2: MDHEN and SYDVKM. The CDR3 is 12 residues long. This CDR3 is CASSTSHLEAFF. CDR3 bases: TGTGCCAGCAGCACGAGCCATCTTGAAGCTTTCTTT.

The chain joins TRBV19 to TRBJ1-5, with D perhaps matching TRBD1 (5 bases). Germline V gene sequence: CDR1 LNHDA, CDR2 SQIVND (reference sequence). This CDR3 comprises 17 residues. V was clipped by 3 bases and J by 0 bases, with 15 bases between them. The chain's CDR3 is CASSMEVFRGSNQPQHF. As DNA, the CDR3 is TGTGCCAGTAGTATGGAAGTATTTAGGGGTAGCAATCAGCCCCAGCATTTT.